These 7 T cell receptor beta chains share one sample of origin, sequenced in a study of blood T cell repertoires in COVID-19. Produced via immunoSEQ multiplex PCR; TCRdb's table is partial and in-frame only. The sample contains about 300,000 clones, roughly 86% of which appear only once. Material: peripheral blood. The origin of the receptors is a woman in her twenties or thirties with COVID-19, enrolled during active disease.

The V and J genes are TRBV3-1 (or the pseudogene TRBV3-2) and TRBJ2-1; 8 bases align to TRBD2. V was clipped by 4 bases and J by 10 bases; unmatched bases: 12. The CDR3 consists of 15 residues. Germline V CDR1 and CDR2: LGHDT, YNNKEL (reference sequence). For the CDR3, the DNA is TGTGCCAGCAGCCCCCTGGGCGGGGGGCCTAGGGAGCAGTTCTTC. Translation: CASSPLGGGPREQFF.

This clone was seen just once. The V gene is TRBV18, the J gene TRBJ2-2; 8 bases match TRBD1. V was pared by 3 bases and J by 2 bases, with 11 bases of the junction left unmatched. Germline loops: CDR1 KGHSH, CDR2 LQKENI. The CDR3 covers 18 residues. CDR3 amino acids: CASSPRTGSLVNTGELFF. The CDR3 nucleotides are TGTGCCAGCTCACCGAGGACAGGGTCCCTGGTTAACACCGGGGAGCTGTTTTTT.

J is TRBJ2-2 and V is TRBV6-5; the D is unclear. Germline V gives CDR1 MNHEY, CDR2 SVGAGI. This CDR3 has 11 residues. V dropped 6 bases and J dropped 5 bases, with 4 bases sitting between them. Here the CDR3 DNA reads TGTGCCAGCAGCCTTACCGGGGAGCTGTTTTTT. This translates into CASSLTGELFF.

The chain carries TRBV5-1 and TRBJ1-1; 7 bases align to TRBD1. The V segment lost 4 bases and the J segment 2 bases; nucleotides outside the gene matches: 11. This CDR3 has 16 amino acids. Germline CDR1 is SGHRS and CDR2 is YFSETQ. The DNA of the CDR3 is TGCGCCAGCAGCCCTCGACAGGGTGAAGGAAACACTGAAGCTTTCTTT. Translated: CASSPRQGEGNTEAFF.

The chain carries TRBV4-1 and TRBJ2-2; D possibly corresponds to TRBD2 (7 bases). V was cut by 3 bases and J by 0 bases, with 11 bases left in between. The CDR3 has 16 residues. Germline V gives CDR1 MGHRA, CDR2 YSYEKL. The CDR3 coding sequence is TGCGCCAGCAGCCAGAGGGGGGGGTCGAACACCGGGGAGCTGTTTTTT. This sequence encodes CASSQRGGSNTGELFF.

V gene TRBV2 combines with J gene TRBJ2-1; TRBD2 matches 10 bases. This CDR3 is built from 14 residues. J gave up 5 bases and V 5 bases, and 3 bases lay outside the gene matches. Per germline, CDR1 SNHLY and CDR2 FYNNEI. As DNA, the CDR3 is TGTGCCAGCAGTCTAACTAGCGGGGACAATGAGCAGTTCTTC. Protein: CASSLTSGDNEQFF.

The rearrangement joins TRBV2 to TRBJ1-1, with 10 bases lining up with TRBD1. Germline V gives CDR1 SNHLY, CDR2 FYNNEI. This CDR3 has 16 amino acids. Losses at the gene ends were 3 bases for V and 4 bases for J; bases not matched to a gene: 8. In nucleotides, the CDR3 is TGTGCCAGCAGTGACCTGGGACAGGGGCGGGGCACTGAAGCTTTCTTT. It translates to CASSDLGQGRGTEAFF.